Presented here are 29 T cell receptor beta chains from one specimen sequenced in a study of blood T cell repertoires in COVID-19. TCRdb keeps only in-frame clones here, not all; method: immunoSEQ multiplex PCR. The sample yields fewer than 200,000 clones, roughly 90% seen once. The sample was peripheral blood. The origin of the receptors is a man in his 70s with active or convalescent COVID-19.

This clone was seen only once. The J gene is TRBJ1-2, the V gene TRBV6-5, with D unclear. Trimming removed 5 bases at V and 0 bases at J, with 7 bases between. The CDR3 runs 13 residues. CDR1 is MNHEY and CDR2 is SVGAGI in the germline V gene. The CDR3 spells CASSRRANYGYTF. The CDR3 bases are TGTGCCAGCAGTCGGAGAGCTAACTATGGCTACACCTTC.

In this sample, this clone turned up many times. The gene calls are TRBV19 and TRBJ1-5, with D hard to call. Trimming removed 5 bases at V and 0 bases at J, with 14 bases between. The CDR3 runs to 16 residues. Germline V lookup: CDR1 LNHDA, CDR2 SQIVND (reference sequence). The CDR3 reads CASSDPRGSSNQPQHF. The CDR3 coding sequence is TGTGCCAGTAGTGACCCACGCGGTTCTAGCAATCAGCCCCAGCATTTT.

The gene calls are TRBV3-1 (or the pseudogene TRBV3-2) and TRBJ2-2, with TRBD2 as a possible D gene (6 bases). V was shortened by 3 bases and J by 5 bases, with 16 bases between the two germline ends. The CDR3 sequence is 16 residues long. Germline-derived CDR1 and CDR2 are LGHDT and YNNKEL (reference sequence). DNA of the CDR3: TGTGCCAGCAGCCAGCGAGCTAGCGAGATGACCGGGGAGCTGTTTTTT. This encodes CASSQRASEMTGELFF.

The chain uses TRBV19 and TRBJ1-3; D not resolved. The CDR3 sequence is 14 residues long. Germline V lookup: CDR1 LNHDA, CDR2 SQIVND (reference sequence). Trimming pared 7 bases from V and 0 bases from J, leaving 10 bases between. DNA of the CDR3: TGTGCCAGTAATCAACAGATCTCTGGAAACACCATATATTTT. Its translation is CASNQQISGNTIYF. Together with reference TRBV19 and TRBJ1-3, the CDR3 gives the full variable domain: DGGITQSPKYLFRKEGQNVTLSCEQNLNHDAMYWYRQDPGQGLRLIYYSQIVNDFQKGDIAEGYSVSREKKESFPLTVTSAQKNPTAFYLCASNQQISGNTIYFGEGSWLTVV.

The chain uses TRBV5-1 and TRBJ2-3; 11 bases map to TRBD2. Germline V gene data show CDR1 as SGHRS and CDR2 as YFSETQ. The ends lost 4 bases at V and 2 bases at J; junction bases unmatched: 6. The CDR3 contains 16 residues. The CDR3 sequence is CASSPRLAGNTDTQYF. The DNA for the CDR3 is TGCGCCAGCAGCCCAAGACTAGCGGGAAACACAGATACGCAGTATTTT.

V is TRBV5-1 and J is TRBJ2-7, with D possibly TRBD1 on 5 matching bases. The CDR3 is 14 residues long. V shed 0 bases and J shed 4 bases, with 11 bases lying between them. Germline loops: CDR1 SGHRS, CDR2 YFSETQ. This CDR3 reads CASSLARVGYEQYF. CDR3 coding DNA: TGCGCCAGCAGCTTGGCCAGGGTAGGTTACGAGCAGTACTTC.

The chain carries TRBV5-4 and TRBJ1-1; TRBD1 matches 9 bases. V dropped 0 bases and J dropped 8; count of bases not matched to a gene: 2. Looked up from germline, CDR1 is SGHNT and CDR2 is YYREEE (reference sequence). The CDR3 contains 13 residues. The CDR3 DNA follows: TGTGCCAGCAGCTTGGGTGACAGGGGGGAAGCTTTCTTT. Protein: CASSLGDRGEAFF.

The V call is TRBV20-1, the J call TRBJ2-5; weak D call: TRBD1 (6 bases). The CDR3 runs to 14 residues. The germline CDR1 and CDR2 sequences are DFQATT and SNEGSKA (reference sequence). Trimming took 3 bases from V and 1 from J, leaving 12 bases between them. CDR3 region: CSASGRGSQETQYF. CDR3 nucleotide sequence: TGCAGTGCTAGTGGTAGGGGGAGCCAAGAGACCCAGTACTTC.

The chain carries TRBV7-8 and TRBJ2-7, with 11 nucleotides matching TRBD1. J lost 7 bases, V lost 2 bases, and 13 bases had no gene match. This CDR3 has 17 amino acids. From germline, CDR1 is SGHVS and CDR2 FQNEAQ. CDR3 coding DNA: TGTGCCAGCAGCTTACGCCAAACCGGGACAGGGGGAATTGAGCAGTACTTC. Translation gives CASSLRQTGTGGIEQYF.

The chain employs TRBV20-1 and TRBJ2-1; 8 positions match TRBD1. CDR1 and CDR2 (germline): DFQATT, SNEGSKA (reference sequence). The CDR3 covers 11 residues. The J segment lost 10 bases and the V segment lost 6 bases, leaving 5 bases of the junction unmatched. CDR3 region: CSADRDREQFF. The DNA of the CDR3 is TGCAGTGCGGACAGGGACAGGGAGCAGTTCTTC.

This chain links TRBV9 with TRBJ2-4; D is undetermined. The V gene's germline CDR1 is SGDLS and CDR2 YYNGEE. V gave up 0 bases and J gave up 13 bases, with 17 bases separating them. The CDR3 consists of 14 residues. CDR3: CASSVGPMGIPQYF. The DNA of the CDR3 is TGTGCCAGCAGCGTAGGGCCGATGGGCATCCCCCAGTACTTC.

This chain joins TRBV7-2 and TRBJ2-3; D ambiguous. V was shortened by 0 bases and J by 1 base, with 8 bases between the two germline ends. Germline assignment: CDR1 SGHTA and CDR2 FQGNSA. The CDR3 length is 15 residues. The CDR3: CASSLALPGTDTQYF. The CDR3 DNA reads as TGTGCCAGCAGCTTAGCACTCCCTGGCACAGATACGCAGTATTTT.

The rearrangement joins TRBV10-2 to TRBJ2-5, with no clear D. The CDR3 has 16 residues. The V end was cut by 6 bases, the J end by 4 bases, with 21 bases between. Germline loops: CDR1 WSHSY, CDR2 SAAADI. DNA of the CDR3: TGCGCCAGCAGCCCTATTAGGCAACAGATGGGAGAGACCCAGTACTTC. Translation: CASSPIRQQMGETQYF.

The J gene is TRBJ2-1, the V gene TRBV5-5; TRBD1 agrees at 7 bases. V dropped 1 base and J dropped 0; count of bases not matched to a gene: 7. The CDR3 extends over 17 amino acids. CDR1 is SGHKS and CDR2 is YYEKEE in the germline V gene (reference sequence). The CDR3 nucleotides are TGTGCCAGCAGCTTGAGGATAACAGGGGTCTCCTACAATGAGCAGTTCTTC. Its translation: CASSLRITGVSYNEQFF.

The J gene is TRBJ2-3, the V gene TRBV9; 10 bases are a match to TRBD2. After removal of 1 base from V and 1 base from J, the junction contained 3 bases not matched to a gene. The CDR3 consists of 16 residues. Per the germline V gene, CDR1 is SGDLS and CDR2 is YYNGEE. The CDR3 coding sequence is TGTGCCAGCAGCGTAACCGGGACTAGCGGCACAGATACGCAGTATTTT. This gives the protein CASSVTGTSGTDTQYF.

This chain uses TRBV5-1 with TRBJ2-7; 8 bases align to TRBD1. J was trimmed by 11 bases and V by 0 bases; bases with no gene match: 4. CDR3 length: 12 residues. The germline V gene encodes CDR1 SGHRS and CDR2 YFSETQ. This CDR3 reads CASSLETGAKYF. DNA of the CDR3: TGCGCCAGCAGCTTGGAGACAGGGGCTAAGTACTTC.

This chain uses TRBV7-2 with TRBJ2-1; no clear D. The CDR3 consists of 13 residues. V lost 5 bases to trimming and J lost 5 bases, with 10 bases between them. In germline, CDR1 is SGHTA, CDR2 FQGNSA. As DNA, the CDR3 is TGTGCCAGCAGCAAGGAGCCTAACAATGAGCAGTTCTTC. This encodes CASSKEPNNEQFF.

The V gene is TRBV25-1, the J gene TRBJ2-3, with D perhaps TRBD2 (6 bases). Deletions cut 2 bases from V and 0 bases from J, with 12 bases between. The CDR3 is made up of 16 amino acids. The germline V gene encodes CDR1 MGHDK and CDR2 SYGVNS. The CDR3 loop reads CASSEDSGWSTDTQYF. The CDR3 nucleotides read TGTGCCAGCAGTGAAGATAGCGGATGGAGCACAGATACGCAGTATTTT.

The gene calls are TRBV29-1 and TRBJ1-2; 7 bases align to TRBD1. Germline V gene lookup returns CDR1 SQVTM and CDR2 ANQGSEA. The CDR3 sequence is 14 residues long. Losses at the gene ends were 6 bases for V and 0 bases for J; bases not matched to a gene: 7. CDR3 protein: CSVYRQGTNYGYTF. DNA for the CDR3: TGCAGCGTCTACCGACAGGGAACTAACTATGGCTACACCTTC.

V is TRBV25-1 and J is TRBJ1-1; 9 nucleotides line up with TRBD1. The CDR3 covers 16 residues. Unmatched junction bases numbered 6, after V lost 4 bases and J lost 0 bases. Germline assignment: CDR1 MGHDK and CDR2 SYGVNS. The CDR3 sequence: CASSGGQGPLNTEAFF. DNA for the CDR3: TGTGCCAGCAGTGGGGGACAGGGCCCCCTGAACACTGAAGCTTTCTTT.

The CDR3 is CASSLGSFTDTQYF. CDR3 sequence (DNA): TGCGCCAGCAGCTTGGGTAGTTTCACAGATACGCAGTATTTT. The genes are TRBV5-1 and TRBJ2-3; D gene ambiguous. CDR3 length: 14 residues. The germline V gene encodes CDR1 SGHRS and CDR2 YFSETQ. V was trimmed by 0 bases and J by 2 bases, leaving 7 bases between them.

V is TRBV30 and J is TRBJ1-5, with TRBD1 matching 9 bases. The CDR3 runs 17 residues. The junction had 8 bases not matched to a gene; V was cut back by 1 base and J by 1 base. Looked up from germline, CDR1 is GTSNPN and CDR2 is SVGIG (reference sequence). The CDR3 spells CAWSDGQGFLSNQPQHF. The CDR3 nucleotides read TGTGCCTGGAGTGACGGACAGGGGTTTTTAAGCAATCAGCCCCAGCATTTT.

This chain connects TRBV5-1 to TRBJ2-5, with TRBD2 matching 13 bases. In germline, CDR1 is SGHRS, CDR2 YFSETQ. The CDR3 is made up of 15 amino acids. Unmatched junction bases numbered 6, after V lost 5 bases and J lost 5 bases. CDR3 sequence (DNA): TGCGCCAGCAGGACTAGCGGGAGGACAGGGGAGACCCAGTACTTC. As protein: CASRTSGRTGETQYF.

The chain joins TRBV6-6 to TRBJ1-1; D not certain. From germline, CDR1 is MNHNY and CDR2 SVGAGI (reference sequence). The CDR3 spans 13 residues. Trimming stripped 4 bases from V and 5 bases from J, with 11 bases between. CDR3 coding DNA: TGTGCCAGCAGTTCCCCTGGCCGAACTGAAGCTTTCTTT. Encoded protein: CASSSPGRTEAFF.

The chain carries TRBV24-1 and TRBJ1-2; 7 bases are shared with TRBD1. The germline V gene encodes CDR1 KGHDR and CDR2 SFDVKD. Unmatched junction bases numbered 11, after V lost 4 bases and J lost 4 bases. This CDR3 spans 16 amino acids. The CDR3 bases are TGTGCCACCAGTGAAAAGGGACAGACAGAGGCCTATGGCTACACCTTC. It codes for CATSEKGQTEAYGYTF.

The CDR3 DNA sequence: TGTGCCAGCTCACCACAACTAGCGGAGAGGCGGTACAATGAGCAGTTCTTC. Translated: CASSPQLAERRYNEQFF. The chain carries TRBV18 and TRBJ2-1, with 8 bases that match TRBD2. The CDR3 runs 17 residues. Germline V gene lookup returns CDR1 KGHSH and CDR2 LQKENI. Losses at the gene ends were 1 base for V and 4 bases for J; bases not matched to a gene: 9.

The chain couples TRBV27 to TRBJ2-2; 14 nucleotides line up with TRBD2. Unmatched junction bases numbered 13, after V lost 2 bases and J lost 5 bases. The V gene's germline CDR1 is MNHEY and CDR2 SMNVEV (reference sequence). This CDR3 is built from 20 residues. CDR3 nucleotides: TGTGCCAGCAGTTTAAGCCCTGCAGGGACTAGCGGGAGACGAACCGGGGAGCTGTTTTTT. It encodes CASSLSPAGTSGRRTGELFF.

The chain employs TRBV5-1 and TRBJ1-4, with TRBD1 matching over 8 bases. J lost 8 bases, V lost 2 bases, and 5 bases had no gene match. CDR3 length: 14 residues. Germline V lookup: CDR1 SGHRS, CDR2 YFSETQ. CDR3 sequence reads: CASSFRTGQEKLFF. The CDR3, as DNA: TGCGCCAGCAGCTTCCGGACAGGGCAAGAAAAACTGTTTTTT.

J is TRBJ1-2 and V is TRBV9, with D perhaps matching TRBD1 (6 bases). This CDR3 is 15 amino acids long. Trimming pared 3 bases from V and 4 bases from J, leaving 16 bases between. CDR1 and CDR2 (germline): SGDLS, YYNGEE. The CDR3 DNA reads as TGTGCCAGCAGCGCTGGACAGACAGAGAGCTATGGCTACACCTTC. Translated: CASSAGQTESYGYTF.